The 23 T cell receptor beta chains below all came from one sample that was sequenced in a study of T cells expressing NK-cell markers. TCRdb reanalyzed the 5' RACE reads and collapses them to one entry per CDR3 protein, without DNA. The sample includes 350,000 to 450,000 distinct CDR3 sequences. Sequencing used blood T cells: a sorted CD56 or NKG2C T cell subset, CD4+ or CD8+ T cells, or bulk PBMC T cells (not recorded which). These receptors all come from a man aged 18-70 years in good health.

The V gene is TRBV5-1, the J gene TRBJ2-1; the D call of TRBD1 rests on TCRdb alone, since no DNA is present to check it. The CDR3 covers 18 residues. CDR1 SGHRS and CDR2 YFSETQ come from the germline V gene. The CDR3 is CASSLGTNLDRGQNEQFF.

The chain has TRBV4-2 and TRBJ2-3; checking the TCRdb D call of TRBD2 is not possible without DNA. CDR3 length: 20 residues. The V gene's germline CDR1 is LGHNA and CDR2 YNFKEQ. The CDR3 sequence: CASSRRSASGGVYSTDTQYF.

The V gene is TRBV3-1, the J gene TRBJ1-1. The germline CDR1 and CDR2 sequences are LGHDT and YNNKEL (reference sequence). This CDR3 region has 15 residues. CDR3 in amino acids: CASSQSPGAYTEAFF.

CDR3 amino acids: CASKDGTLSYNEQFF. J is TRBJ2-1 and V is TRBV6-5; TCRdb calls TRBD2, which cannot be checked without DNA. This CDR3 region has 15 residues. Germline V lookup: CDR1 MNHEY, CDR2 SVGAGI.

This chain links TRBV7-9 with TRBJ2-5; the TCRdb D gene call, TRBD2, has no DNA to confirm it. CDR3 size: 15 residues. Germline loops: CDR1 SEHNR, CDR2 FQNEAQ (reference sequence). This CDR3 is CASSLVPGLRETQYF.

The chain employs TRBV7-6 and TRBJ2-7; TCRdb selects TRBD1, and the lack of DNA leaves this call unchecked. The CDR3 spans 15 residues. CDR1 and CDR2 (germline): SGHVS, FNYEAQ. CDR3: CASSLQQGGFNEQYF.

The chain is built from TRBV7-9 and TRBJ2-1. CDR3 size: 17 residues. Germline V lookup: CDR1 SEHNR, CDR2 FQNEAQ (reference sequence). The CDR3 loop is CASSLAELLSSYNEQFF. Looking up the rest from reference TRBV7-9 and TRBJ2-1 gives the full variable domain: DTGVSQNPRHKITKRGQNVTFRCDPISEHNRLYWYRQTLGQGPEFLTYFQNEAQLEKSRLLSDRFSAERPKGSFSTLEIQRTEQGDSAMYLCASSLAELLSSYNEQFFGPGTRLTVL.

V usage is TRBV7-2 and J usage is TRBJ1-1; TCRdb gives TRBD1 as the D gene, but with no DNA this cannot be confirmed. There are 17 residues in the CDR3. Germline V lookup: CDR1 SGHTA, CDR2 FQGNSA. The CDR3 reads CASSLQGAGRMDTEAFF.

The chain's CDR3 is CASSLNRPPSYNEQFF. The V gene is TRBV5-1, the J gene TRBJ2-1; TCRdb names TRBD2, which stays unverified in the absence of DNA. The CDR3 is made up of 16 amino acids. CDR1 and CDR2 from the germline V gene are SGHRS and YFSETQ.

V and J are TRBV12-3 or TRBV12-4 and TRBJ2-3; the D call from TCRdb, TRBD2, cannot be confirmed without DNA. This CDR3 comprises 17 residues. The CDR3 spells CASSWGRGGSGTDTQYF.

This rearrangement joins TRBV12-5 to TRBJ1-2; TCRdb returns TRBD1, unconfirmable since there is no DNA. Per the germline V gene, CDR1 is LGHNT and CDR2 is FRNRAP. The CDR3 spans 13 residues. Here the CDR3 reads CASGQTVAGGYTF.

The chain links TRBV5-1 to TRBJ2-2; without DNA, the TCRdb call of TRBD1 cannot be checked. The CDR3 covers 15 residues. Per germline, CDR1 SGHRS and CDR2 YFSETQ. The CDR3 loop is CASSFGDTAGGELFF.

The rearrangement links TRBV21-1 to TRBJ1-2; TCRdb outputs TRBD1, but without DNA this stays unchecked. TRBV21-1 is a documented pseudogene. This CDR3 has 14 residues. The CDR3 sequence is CASSKEGTDYGYTF.

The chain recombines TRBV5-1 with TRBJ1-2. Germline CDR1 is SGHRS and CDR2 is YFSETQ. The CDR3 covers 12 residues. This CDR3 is CASSAEMRGYTF.

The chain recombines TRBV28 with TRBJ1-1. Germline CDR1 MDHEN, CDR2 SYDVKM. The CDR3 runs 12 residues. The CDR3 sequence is CASSPWTGEAFF.

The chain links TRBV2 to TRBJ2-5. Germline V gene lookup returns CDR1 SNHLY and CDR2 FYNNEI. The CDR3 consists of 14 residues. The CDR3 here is CASSGRSGSETQYF.

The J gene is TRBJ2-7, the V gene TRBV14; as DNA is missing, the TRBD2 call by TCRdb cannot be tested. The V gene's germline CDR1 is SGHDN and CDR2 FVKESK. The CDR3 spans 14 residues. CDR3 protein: CASSQGLPNYEQYF.

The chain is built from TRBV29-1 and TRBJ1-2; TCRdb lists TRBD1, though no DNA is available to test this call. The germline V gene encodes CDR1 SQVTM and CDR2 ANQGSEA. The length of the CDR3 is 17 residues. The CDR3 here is CSVEGGEQGRVLYGYTF.

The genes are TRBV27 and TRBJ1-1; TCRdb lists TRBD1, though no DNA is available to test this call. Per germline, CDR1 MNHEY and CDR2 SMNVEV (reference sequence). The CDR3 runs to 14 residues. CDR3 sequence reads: CASSIAVSPTEAFF.

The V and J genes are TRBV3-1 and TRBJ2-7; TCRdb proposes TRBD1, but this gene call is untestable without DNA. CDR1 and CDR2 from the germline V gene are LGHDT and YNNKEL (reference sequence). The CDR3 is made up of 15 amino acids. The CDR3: CASAPGGTGSYEQYF.

CDR3 loop: CASSPDGNRGRFGNEQFF. The chain employs TRBV7-8 and TRBJ2-1; TCRdb's D call of TRBD1 is untestable without DNA. The V gene's germline CDR1 is SGHVS and CDR2 FQNEAQ. The CDR3 has 18 amino acids.

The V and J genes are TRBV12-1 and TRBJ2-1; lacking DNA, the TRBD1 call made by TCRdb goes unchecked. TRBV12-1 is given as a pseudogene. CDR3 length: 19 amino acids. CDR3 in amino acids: CASSPPRQATKPFDNEQFF.

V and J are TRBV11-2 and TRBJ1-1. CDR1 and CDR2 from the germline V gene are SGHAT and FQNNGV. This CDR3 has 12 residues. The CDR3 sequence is CASSRLSTEAFF.